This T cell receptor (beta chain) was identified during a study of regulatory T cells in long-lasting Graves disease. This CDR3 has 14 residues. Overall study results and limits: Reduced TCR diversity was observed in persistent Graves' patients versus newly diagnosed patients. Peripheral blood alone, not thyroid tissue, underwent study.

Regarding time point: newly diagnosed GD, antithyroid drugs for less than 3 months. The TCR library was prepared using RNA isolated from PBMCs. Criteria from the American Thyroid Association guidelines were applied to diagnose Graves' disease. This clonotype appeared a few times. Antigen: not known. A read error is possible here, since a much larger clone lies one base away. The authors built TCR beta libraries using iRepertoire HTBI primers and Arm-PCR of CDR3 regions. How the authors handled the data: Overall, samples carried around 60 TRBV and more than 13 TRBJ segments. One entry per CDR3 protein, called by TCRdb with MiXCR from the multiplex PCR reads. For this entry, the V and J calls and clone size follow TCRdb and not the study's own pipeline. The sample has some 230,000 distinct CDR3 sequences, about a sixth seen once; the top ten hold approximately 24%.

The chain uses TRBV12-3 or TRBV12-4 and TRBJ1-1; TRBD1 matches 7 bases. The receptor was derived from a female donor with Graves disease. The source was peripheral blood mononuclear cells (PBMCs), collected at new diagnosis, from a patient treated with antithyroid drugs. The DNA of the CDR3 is TGTGCCAGCAGTTTAGTGGACAGGAACGCTGAAGCTTTCTTT. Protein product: CASSLVDRNAEAFF.